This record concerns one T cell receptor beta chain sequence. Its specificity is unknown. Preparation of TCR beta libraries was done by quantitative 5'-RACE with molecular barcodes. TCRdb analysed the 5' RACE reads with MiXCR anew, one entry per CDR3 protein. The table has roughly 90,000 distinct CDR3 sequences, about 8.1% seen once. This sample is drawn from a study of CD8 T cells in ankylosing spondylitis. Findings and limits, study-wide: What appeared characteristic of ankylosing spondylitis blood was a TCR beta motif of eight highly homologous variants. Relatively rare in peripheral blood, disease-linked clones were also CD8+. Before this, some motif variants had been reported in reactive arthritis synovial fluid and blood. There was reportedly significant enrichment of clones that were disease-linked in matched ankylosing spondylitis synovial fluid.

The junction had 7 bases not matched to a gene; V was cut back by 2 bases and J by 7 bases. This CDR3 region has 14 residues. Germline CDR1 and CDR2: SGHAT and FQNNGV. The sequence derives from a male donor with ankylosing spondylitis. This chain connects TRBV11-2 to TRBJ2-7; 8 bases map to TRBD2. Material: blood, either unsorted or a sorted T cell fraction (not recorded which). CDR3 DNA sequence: TGTGCCAGCAGCTTATTCGGGAGGGCCGGGGAGCAGTACGTC. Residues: CASSLFGRAGEQYV.